This entry describes one T cell receptor beta chain. Its antigen remains unidentified. This sample's time point: newly diagnosed GD, antithyroid drugs for less than 3 months. PBMCs provided the RNA from which the TCR library was made. This sample is drawn from a study of regulatory T cells in long-lasting Graves disease. The study, taken as a whole, reports: Newly diagnosed patients had higher TCR diversity than persistent Graves' patients did.

Library construction for TCR beta used iRepertoire HTBI primers and Arm-PCR of CDR3 regions. TCRdb fed the multiplex PCR reads into MiXCR, producing one record per CDR3 protein. The sample consists of about 560,000 distinct CDR3 sequences, about 16% of them appearing once. V was clipped by 3 bases and J by 6 bases, with 19 bases between them. The germline V gene encodes CDR1 SGHRS and CDR2 YFSETQ. This CDR3 region has 16 residues. The same sample was also studied in work on T cells in Graves' hyperthyroidism and ophthalmopathy.

The chain is built from TRBV5-1 and TRBJ2-1; maybe TRBD2 (7 bases). The sequence was obtained from a man between 18 and 29 years old with Graves disease. The source material was peripheral blood mononuclear cells (PBMCs), sampled at new diagnosis, from a patient treated with antithyroid drugs. The CDR3 sequence is CASSWGGRGRINEQFF. Written as DNA, the CDR3 is TGCGCCAGCAGCTGGGGGGGGCGGGGGCGGATCAATGAGCAGTTCTTC. The full variable domain, completed using reference TRBV5-1 and TRBJ2-1, is KAGVTQTPRYLIKTRGQQVTLSCSPISGHRSVSWYQQTPGQGLQFLFEYFSETQRNKGNFPGRFSGRQFSNSRSEMNVSTLELGDSALYLCASSWGGRGRINEQFFGPGTRLTVL.